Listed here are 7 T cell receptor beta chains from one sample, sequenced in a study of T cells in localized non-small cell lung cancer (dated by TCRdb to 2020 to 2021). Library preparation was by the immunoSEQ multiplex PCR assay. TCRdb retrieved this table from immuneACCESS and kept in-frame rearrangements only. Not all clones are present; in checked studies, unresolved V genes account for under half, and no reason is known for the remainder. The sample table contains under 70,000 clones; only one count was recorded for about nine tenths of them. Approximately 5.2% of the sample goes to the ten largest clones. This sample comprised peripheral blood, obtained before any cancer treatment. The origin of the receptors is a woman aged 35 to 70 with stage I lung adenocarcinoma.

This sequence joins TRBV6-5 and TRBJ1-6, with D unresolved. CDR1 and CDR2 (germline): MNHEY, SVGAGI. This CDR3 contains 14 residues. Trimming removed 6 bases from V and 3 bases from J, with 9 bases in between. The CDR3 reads CASSLDGYNSPLHF. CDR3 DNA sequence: TGTGCCAGCAGCCTGGACGGCTATAATTCACCCCTCCACTTT.

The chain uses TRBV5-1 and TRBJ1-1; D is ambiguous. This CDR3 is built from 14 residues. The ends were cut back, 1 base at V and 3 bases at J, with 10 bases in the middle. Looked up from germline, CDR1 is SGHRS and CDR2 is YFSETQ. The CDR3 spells CASSLMAGHTEAFF. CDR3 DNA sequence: TGCGCCAGCAGCTTGATGGCAGGACACACTGAAGCTTTCTTT.

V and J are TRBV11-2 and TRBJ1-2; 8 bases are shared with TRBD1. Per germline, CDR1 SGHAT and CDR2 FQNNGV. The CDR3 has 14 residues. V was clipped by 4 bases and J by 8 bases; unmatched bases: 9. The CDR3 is CASSSSGTGNGYTF. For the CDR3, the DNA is TGTGCCAGCAGCTCCTCCGGGACAGGAAACGGCTACACCTTC.

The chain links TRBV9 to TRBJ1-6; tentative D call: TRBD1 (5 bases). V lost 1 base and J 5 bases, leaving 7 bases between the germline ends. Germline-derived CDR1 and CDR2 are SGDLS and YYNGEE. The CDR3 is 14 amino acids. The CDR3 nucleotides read TGTGCCAGCAGCGTAACGGGGGATAATTCACCCCTCCACTTT. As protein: CASSVTGDNSPLHF.

The CDR3: CASSPQPGDSPEAFF. In DNA form, the CDR3 reads TGTGCCAGCAGCCCCCAACCAGGGGACAGCCCTGAAGCTTTCTTT. The rearrangement links TRBV7-3 to TRBJ1-1; 7 positions agree with TRBD1. The germline V gene has CDR1 SGHTA and CDR2 FQGTGA. The CDR3 runs to 15 residues. V gave up 5 bases and J gave up 6 bases; unmatched junction bases: 12. Using reference TRBV7-3 and TRBJ1-1 for the parts outside the CDR3, the full variable domain is GAGVSQTPSNKVTEKGKYVELRCDPISGHTALYWYRQSLGQGPEFLIYFQGTGAADDSGLPNDRFFAVRPEGSVSTLKIQRTERGDSAVYLCASSPQPGDSPEAFFGQGTRLTVV.

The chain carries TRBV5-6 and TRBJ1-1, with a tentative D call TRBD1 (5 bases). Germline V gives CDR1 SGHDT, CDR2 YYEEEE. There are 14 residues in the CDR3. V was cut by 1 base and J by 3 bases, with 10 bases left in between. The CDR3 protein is CASSLRGLDTEAFF. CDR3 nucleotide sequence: TGTGCCAGCAGCTTGCGGGGACTTGACACTGAAGCTTTCTTT. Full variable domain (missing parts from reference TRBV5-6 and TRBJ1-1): DAGVTQSPTHLIKTRGQQVTLRCSPKSGHDTVSWYQQALGQGPQFIFQYYEEEERQRGNFPDRFSGHQFPNYSSELNVNALLLGDSALYLCASSLRGLDTEAFFGQGTRLTVV.

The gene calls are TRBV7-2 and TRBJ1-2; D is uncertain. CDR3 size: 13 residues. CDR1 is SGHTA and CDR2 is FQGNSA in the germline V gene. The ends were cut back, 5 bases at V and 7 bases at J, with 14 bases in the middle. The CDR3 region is CASSPDGLLGYTF. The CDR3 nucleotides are TGTGCCAGCAGCCCGGACGGACTACTTGGCTACACCTTC. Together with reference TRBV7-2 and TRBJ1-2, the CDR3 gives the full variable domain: GAGVSQSPSNKVTEKGKDVELRCDPISGHTALYWYRQSLGQGLEFLIYFQGNSAPDKSGLPSDRFSAERTGGSVSTLTIQRTQQEDSAVYLCASSPDGLLGYTFGSGTRLTVV.